The 21 T cell receptor beta chains presented below share a single source sample, sequenced in a study of lymphopenia after photon versus proton radiotherapy. TCRdb's copy holds only in-frame clones and misses some; the assay was immunoSEQ multiplex PCR. The table has around 20,000 clones, 84% seen once. The material was peripheral blood, obtained from a patient treated with photon-based radiotherapy. These receptors came from a woman aged 45-60 years with pancreatic cancer.

This chain joins TRBV5-1 and TRBJ1-2; TRBD1 agrees at 9 bases. Germline-derived CDR1 and CDR2 are SGHRS and YFSETQ. The CDR3 is 14 amino acids. V was pared by 3 bases and J by 7 bases, with 7 bases of the junction left unmatched. DNA of the CDR3: TGCGCCAGCAGCTCCACAGGGGGCTCGGTTGGCTACACCTTC. Amino acids: CASSSTGGSVGYTF.

This rearrangement joins TRBV5-1 to TRBJ2-2, with TRBD2 identical over 9 bases. CDR1 and CDR2 (germline): SGHRS, YFSETQ. This CDR3 has 16 residues. Trimming removed 3 bases from V and 4 bases from J; junction bases left unmatched: 7. The CDR3 DNA reads TGCGCCAGCAGCTCTCAGCGGGAGGTGGGCACCGGGGAGCTGTTTTTT. This gives the protein CASSSQREVGTGELFF.

The CDR3 DNA follows: TGTGCCAGCAGTTTAAGGGAGGGCTTTCGGTACGAGCAGTACTTC. Amino acids: CASSLREGFRYEQYF. The chain carries TRBV28 and TRBJ2-7; 7 bases are a match to TRBD2. Trimming removed 2 bases from V and 4 bases from J; junction bases left unmatched: 8. The CDR3 loop spans 15 amino acids. Germline CDR1 is MDHEN and CDR2 is SYDVKM. The full variable domain, in which reference TRBV28 and TRBJ2-7 provide the parts outside the CDR3, is DVKVTQSSRYLVKRTGEKVFLECVQDMDHENMFWYRQDPGLGLRLIYFSYDVKMKEKGDIPEGYSVSREKKERFSLILESASTNQTSMYLCASSLREGFRYEQYFGPGTRLTVT.

The chain links TRBV25-1 to TRBJ1-4; D may be TRBD1 (6 bases). The length of the CDR3 is 14 residues. Between the trimmed V and J ends, which lost 5 bases and 7 bases, there was a span of 14 bases. CDR1 is MGHDK, CDR2 SYGVNS, per germline. CDR3 residues: CASSPQRGFEKLFF. Written as DNA, the CDR3 is TGTGCCAGCAGTCCACAAAGGGGGTTTGAAAAACTGTTTTTT.

The chain employs TRBV30 and TRBJ2-1; 8 bases are a match to TRBD2. Trimming at V came to 4 bases and at J to 6 bases, leaving 5 bases not matched to a gene. The CDR3 extends over 13 amino acids. Germline-derived CDR1 and CDR2 are GTSNPN and SVGIG (reference sequence). This chain's CDR3 is CAWNALAANEQFF. CDR3 DNA sequence: TGTGCCTGGAATGCACTAGCGGCCAATGAGCAGTTCTTC. Combining the CDR3 with reference TRBV30 and TRBJ2-1 gives the whole variable domain SQTIHQWPATLVQPVGSPLSLECTVEGTSNPNLYWYRQAAGRGLQLLFYSVGIGQISSEVPQNLSASRPQDRQFILSSKKLLLSDSGFYLCAWNALAANEQFFGPGTRLTVL.

The chain joins TRBV6-1 to TRBJ1-3; D is uncertain. CDR1 is MNHNS, CDR2 SASEGT, per germline. The V end lost 6 bases, the J end lost 6 bases, and 18 bases lay between the germline ends. The CDR3 extends over 15 amino acids. CDR3 sequence: CASRAHSRWENTIYF. CDR3 DNA sequence: TGTGCCAGCAGGGCACATTCGCGGTGGGAAAACACCATATATTTT.

The V and J genes are TRBV30 and TRBJ1-5, with TRBD1 matching 7 bases. Germline-derived CDR1 and CDR2 are GTSNPN and SVGIG (reference sequence). CDR3 length equals 17 residues. The V gene end was trimmed by 0 bases and the J gene end by 2 bases; junction bases not matched to a gene: 10. CDR3 sequence (DNA): TGTGCCTGGAGTGTAGGGGCGGGGGACAGCGGCAATCAGCCCCAGCATTTT. Translating gives CAWSVGAGDSGNQPQHF.

This rearrangement joins TRBV18 to TRBJ2-7, with 7 bases fitting TRBD1. Germline assignment: CDR1 KGHSH and CDR2 LQKENI. The CDR3 spans 16 residues. V shed 1 base, J shed 4 bases, and the junction held 10 bases outside the gene matches. CDR3 sequence reads: CASSPLLGTADYEQYF. Written as DNA, the CDR3 is TGTGCCAGCTCACCACTACTAGGGACAGCGGATTACGAGCAGTACTTC.

The chain employs TRBV6-6 and TRBJ2-7, with a possible D match to TRBD1 (7 bases). The germline gives CDR1 MNHNY, CDR2 SVGAGI (reference sequence). The V end lost 2 bases, the J end lost 5 bases, and 13 bases lay between the germline ends. CDR3 size: 14 residues. As DNA, the CDR3 is TGTGCCAGCAGTTACGGAGGGGGCGTGAACGAGCAGTACTTC. Protein: CASSYGGGVNEQYF.

The genes are TRBV20-1 and TRBJ2-7, with a weak D call TRBD2 (5 bases). Germline assignment: CDR1 DFQATT and CDR2 SNEGSKA (reference sequence). The CDR3 totals 10 residues. Trimming stripped 7 bases from V and 6 bases from J, with 10 bases between. CDR3 residues: CSVTRGEQYF. The CDR3 DNA is TGCAGTGTCACACGGGGCGAGCAGTACTTC.

For the CDR3, the DNA is TGTGCCAGCAGCCTCCTGGACATGAACACTGAAGCTTTCTTT. Amino acids: CASSLLDMNTEAFF. The rearrangement joins TRBV7-2 to TRBJ1-1; perhaps TRBD1 as D (5 bases). V was trimmed by 5 bases and J by 0 bases, leaving 10 bases between them. The CDR3 has 14 amino acids. Germline V gene lookup returns CDR1 SGHTA and CDR2 FQGNSA.

This sequence joins TRBV7-6 and TRBJ1-5; 8 bases are shared with TRBD1. The CDR3 is 14 residues long. CDR1 SGHVS and CDR2 FNYEAQ come from the germline V gene. J lost 7 bases, V lost 5 bases, and 7 bases had no gene match. The CDR3 is CASSPHRGEQPQHF. The CDR3 coding sequence is TGTGCCAGCAGCCCGCACAGGGGGGAGCAGCCCCAGCATTTT.

This clone was seen a handful of times. This sequence joins TRBV9 and TRBJ2-5; the match to TRBD2 covers 7 bases. Germline-derived CDR1 and CDR2 are SGDLS and YYNGEE. The CDR3 is 14 residues long. J was trimmed by 4 bases and V by 4 bases; bases with no gene match: 7. This CDR3 is CASSTGLVPETQYF. DNA of the CDR3: TGTGCCAGCAGCACCGGACTAGTACCAGAGACCCAGTACTTC.

V is TRBV27 and J is TRBJ1-2; D ambiguous. V lost 3 bases, J lost 6 bases, and 11 bases lay in between. Looked up from germline, CDR1 is MNHEY and CDR2 is SMNVEV (reference sequence). The CDR3 runs 13 residues. DNA of the CDR3: TGTGCCAGCAGTTTCAACATTTTCGATGGCTACACCTTC. Translated: CASSFNIFDGYTF.

CDR3 nucleotide sequence: TGTGCCAGCAGCTTGAGCGCGGGCTACGAGCAGTACTTC. The encoded protein is CASSLSAGYEQYF. The J gene is TRBJ2-7, the V gene TRBV5-4, with D possibly being TRBD2 (5 bases). Trimming shortened V by 1 base and J by 3 bases, and 8 bases separated the two germline ends. There are 13 residues in the CDR3. CDR1 is SGHNT and CDR2 is YYREEE in the germline V gene (reference sequence).

The chain recombines TRBV5-1 with TRBJ2-1, with no clear D. The V gene lost 5 bases and the J gene lost 0 bases, with 9 bases spanning the gap. The germline V gene has CDR1 SGHRS and CDR2 YFSETQ. The CDR3 runs to 14 residues. The CDR3 DNA reads TGCGCCAGCAGTATAGGGAACTCCTACAATGAGCAGTTCTTC. It yields the protein CASSIGNSYNEQFF.

This chain connects TRBV18 to TRBJ2-1; possibly TRBD2 for D (5 bases). The CDR3 covers 16 residues. Deletions cut 3 bases from V and 0 bases from J, with 12 bases between. The germline CDR1 and CDR2 sequences are KGHSH and LQKENI. The CDR3 nucleotides read TGTGCCAGCTCACCCCAGAGGGTGAGCTCCTACAATGAGCAGTTCTTC. Its translation is CASSPQRVSSYNEQFF.

The chain carries TRBV4-1 and TRBJ2-7, with 9 bases fitting TRBD1. The CDR3 runs 17 residues. Trimming took 4 bases from V and 0 from J; bases not matched to a gene: 10. CDR1 and CDR2 (germline): MGHRA, YSYEKL. CDR3 coding DNA: TGCGCCAGCAGCCCTGAAGGGACAGGGCTGAGCTCCTACGAGCAGTACTTC. It specifies CASSPEGTGLSSYEQYF.

The CDR3 sequence is CASRLAGAGELFF. DNA for the CDR3: TGTGCCAGCAGACTAGCGGGAGCCGGGGAGCTGTTTTTT. J is TRBJ2-2 and V is TRBV11-2; 11 bases agree with TRBD2. V shed 6 bases, J shed 6 bases, and the junction held 0 bases outside the gene matches. CDR1 SGHAT and CDR2 FQNNGV come from the germline V gene. The CDR3 loop spans 13 amino acids.

The chain uses TRBV7-2 and TRBJ1-3, with 8 bases matching TRBD1. The CDR3 contains 16 residues. From germline, CDR1 is SGHTA and CDR2 FQGNSA. V was pared by 2 bases and J by 4 bases, with 7 bases of the junction left unmatched. CDR3 bases: TGTGCCAGCAGCTTATATACAGGGGGAGGAGGAAACACCATATATTTT. Its protein is CASSLYTGGGGNTIYF.

This sequence joins TRBV27 and TRBJ1-1; tentative D call: TRBD1 (6 bases). The CDR3 is 15 residues long. Per germline, CDR1 MNHEY and CDR2 SMNVEV (reference sequence). Deletions cut 5 bases from V and 1 base from J, with 14 bases between. The CDR3 loop reads CASSLRQATNTEAFF. The CDR3 bases are TGTGCCAGCAGTCTTCGACAGGCCACGAACACTGAAGCTTTCTTT.